The clone carrying this TCR beta chain was observed once. Assay used: immunoSEQ multiplex PCR; TCRdb lists only in-frame clones, some missing. This table has around 200,000 clones, approximately 83% appearing once. Seattle patients were enrolled during active infection and followed longitudinally. The entry originates in a study of blood T cell repertoires in COVID-19. Study at large: There were acute and convalescent COVID-19 samples, and they came from the United States, Italy and Spain. T cells, B-cell-depleted T cells, or PBMCs provided the cDNA or gDNA that served as material.

Germline assignment: CDR1 SQVTM and CDR2 ANQGSEA. V gave up 6 bases and J gave up 1 base, with 12 bases separating them. The CDR3 has 13 amino acids. Sample: peripheral blood. The TCR was taken from a woman aged 40 to 50 with COVID-19, enrolled during active disease. The chain has TRBV29-1 and TRBJ1-1, with D perhaps TRBD1 (5 bases). The CDR3 DNA sequence: TGCAGCGTCGGGCTGGGGGGGAACACTGAAGCTTTCTTT. This sequence encodes CSVGLGGNTEAFF.